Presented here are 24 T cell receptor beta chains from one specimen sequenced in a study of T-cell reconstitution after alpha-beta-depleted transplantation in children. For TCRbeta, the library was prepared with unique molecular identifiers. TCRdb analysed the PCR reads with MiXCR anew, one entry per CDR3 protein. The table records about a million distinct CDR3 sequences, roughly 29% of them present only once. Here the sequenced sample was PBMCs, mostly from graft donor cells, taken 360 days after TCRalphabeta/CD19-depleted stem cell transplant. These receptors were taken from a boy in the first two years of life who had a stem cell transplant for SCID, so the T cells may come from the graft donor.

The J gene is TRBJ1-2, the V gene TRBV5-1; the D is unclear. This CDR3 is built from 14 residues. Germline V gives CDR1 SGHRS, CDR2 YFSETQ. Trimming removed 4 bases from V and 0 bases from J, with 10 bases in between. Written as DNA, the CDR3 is TGCGCCAGCAGCCTCTGGACCGCTAACTATGGCTACACCTTC. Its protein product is CASSLWTANYGYTF. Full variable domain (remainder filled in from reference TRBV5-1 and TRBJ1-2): KAGVTQTPRYLIKTRGQQVTLSCSPISGHRSVSWYQQTPGQGLQFLFEYFSETQRNKGNFPGRFSGRQFSNSRSEMNVSTLELGDSALYLCASSLWTANYGYTFGSGTRLTVV.

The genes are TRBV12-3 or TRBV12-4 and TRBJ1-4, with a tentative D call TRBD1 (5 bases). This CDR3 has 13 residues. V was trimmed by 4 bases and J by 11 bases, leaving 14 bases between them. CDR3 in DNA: TGTGCCAGCAGTTGGGGGTCGACAGAGAAACTGTTTTTT. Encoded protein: CASSWGSTEKLFF.

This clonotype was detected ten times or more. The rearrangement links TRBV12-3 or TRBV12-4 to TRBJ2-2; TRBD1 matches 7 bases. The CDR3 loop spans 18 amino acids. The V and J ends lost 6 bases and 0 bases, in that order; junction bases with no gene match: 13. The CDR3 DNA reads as TGTGCCAGCAGACTTCCTGCGAGGGGGCGAACGAACACCGGGGAGCTGTTTTTT. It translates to CASRLPARGRTNTGELFF.

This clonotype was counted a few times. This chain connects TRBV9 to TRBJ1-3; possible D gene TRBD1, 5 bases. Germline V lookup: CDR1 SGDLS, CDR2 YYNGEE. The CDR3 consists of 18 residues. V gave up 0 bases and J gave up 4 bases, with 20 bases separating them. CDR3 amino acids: CASSVDQVGQVSGNTIYF. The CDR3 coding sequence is TGTGCCAGCAGCGTAGACCAGGTGGGGCAGGTATCCGGAAACACCATATATTTT.

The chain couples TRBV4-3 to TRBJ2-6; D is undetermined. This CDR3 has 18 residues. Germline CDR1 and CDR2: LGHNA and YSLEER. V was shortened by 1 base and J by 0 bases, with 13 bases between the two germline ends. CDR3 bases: TGCGCCAGCAGCCAAGGGACGGCAGCGTACTCTGGGGCCAACGTCCTGACTTTC. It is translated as CASSQGTAAYSGANVLTF.

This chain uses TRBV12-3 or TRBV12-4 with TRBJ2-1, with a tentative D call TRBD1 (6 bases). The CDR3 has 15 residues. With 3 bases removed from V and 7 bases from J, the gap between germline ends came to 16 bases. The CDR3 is CASSFFTGTTNEQFF. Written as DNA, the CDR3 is TGTGCCAGCAGTTTTTTCACAGGGACGACGAATGAGCAGTTCTTC.

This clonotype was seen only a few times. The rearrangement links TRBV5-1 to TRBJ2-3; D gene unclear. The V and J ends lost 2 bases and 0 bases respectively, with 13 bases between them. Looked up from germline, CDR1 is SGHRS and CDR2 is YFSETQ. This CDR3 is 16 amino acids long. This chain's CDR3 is CASSFVLAASTDTQYF. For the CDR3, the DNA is TGCGCCAGCAGCTTTGTTTTAGCAGCCAGCACAGATACGCAGTATTTT.

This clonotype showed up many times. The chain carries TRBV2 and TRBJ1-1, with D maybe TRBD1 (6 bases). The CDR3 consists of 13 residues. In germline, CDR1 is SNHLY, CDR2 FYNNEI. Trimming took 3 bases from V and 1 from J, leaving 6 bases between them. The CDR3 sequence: CASSDRGNTEAFF. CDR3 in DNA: TGTGCCAGCAGTGACAGGGGGAACACTGAAGCTTTCTTT.

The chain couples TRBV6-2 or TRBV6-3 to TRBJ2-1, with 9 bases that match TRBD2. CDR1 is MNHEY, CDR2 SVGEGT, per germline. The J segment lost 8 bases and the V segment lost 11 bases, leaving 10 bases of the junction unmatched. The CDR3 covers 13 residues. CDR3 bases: TGTGCCGCTCGAGCGGGGGGCTCCGATGAGCAGTTCTTC. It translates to CAARAGGSDEQFF.

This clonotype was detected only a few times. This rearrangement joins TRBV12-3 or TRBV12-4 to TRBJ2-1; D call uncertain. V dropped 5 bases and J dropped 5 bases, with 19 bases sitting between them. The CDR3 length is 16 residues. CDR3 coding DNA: TGTGCCAGCAGTCCCAAAGCGCGGAACCCTAACAATGAGCAGTTCTTC. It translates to CASSPKARNPNNEQFF.

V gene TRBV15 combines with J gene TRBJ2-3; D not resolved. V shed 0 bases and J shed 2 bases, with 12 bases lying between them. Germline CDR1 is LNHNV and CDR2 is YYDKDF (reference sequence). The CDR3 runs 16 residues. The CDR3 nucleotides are TGTGCCACCAGCAGAGATCGTCTGGGGAACACAGATACGCAGTATTTT. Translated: CATSRDRLGNTDTQYF.

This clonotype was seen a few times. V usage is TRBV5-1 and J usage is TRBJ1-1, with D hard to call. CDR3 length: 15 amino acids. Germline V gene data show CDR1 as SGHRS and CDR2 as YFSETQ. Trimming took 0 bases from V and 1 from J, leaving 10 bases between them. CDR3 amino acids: CASSLDLQPNTEAFF. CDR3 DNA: TGCGCCAGCAGCTTGGATCTGCAACCGAACACTGAAGCTTTCTTT.

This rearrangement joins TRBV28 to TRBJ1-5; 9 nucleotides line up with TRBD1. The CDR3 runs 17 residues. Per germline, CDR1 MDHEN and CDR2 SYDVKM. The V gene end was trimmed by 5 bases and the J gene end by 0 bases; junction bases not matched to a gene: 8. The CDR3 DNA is TGTGCCAGCAGTCCGAAACCGGGACAGGGTAGCAATCAGCCCCAGCATTTT. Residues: CASSPKPGQGSNQPQHF.

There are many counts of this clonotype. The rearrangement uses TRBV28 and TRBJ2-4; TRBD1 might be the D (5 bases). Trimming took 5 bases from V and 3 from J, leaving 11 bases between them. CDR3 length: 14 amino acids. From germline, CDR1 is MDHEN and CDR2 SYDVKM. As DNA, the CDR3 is TGTGCCAGCAGTACCTTAGACAGCAAAAACATTCAGTACTTC. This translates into CASSTLDSKNIQYF.

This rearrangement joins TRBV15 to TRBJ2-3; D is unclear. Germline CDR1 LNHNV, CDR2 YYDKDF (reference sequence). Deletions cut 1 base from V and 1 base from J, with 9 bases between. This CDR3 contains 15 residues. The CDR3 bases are TGTGCCACCAGCAGAGCCGCACGAGGCACAGATACGCAGTATTTT. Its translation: CATSRAARGTDTQYF.

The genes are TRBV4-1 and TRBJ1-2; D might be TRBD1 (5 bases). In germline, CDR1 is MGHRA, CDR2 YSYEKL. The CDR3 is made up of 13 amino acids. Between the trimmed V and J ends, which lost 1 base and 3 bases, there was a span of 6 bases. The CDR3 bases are TGCGCCAGCAGCCAAGCGGGGGACTATGGCTACACCTTC. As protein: CASSQAGDYGYTF.

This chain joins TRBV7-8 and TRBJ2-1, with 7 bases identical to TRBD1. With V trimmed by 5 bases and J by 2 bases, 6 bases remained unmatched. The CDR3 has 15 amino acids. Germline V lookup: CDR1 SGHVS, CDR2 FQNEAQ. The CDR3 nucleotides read TGTGCCAGCAGCCCGACAGGGAGCGCCTACAATGAGCAGTTCTTC. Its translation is CASSPTGSAYNEQFF.

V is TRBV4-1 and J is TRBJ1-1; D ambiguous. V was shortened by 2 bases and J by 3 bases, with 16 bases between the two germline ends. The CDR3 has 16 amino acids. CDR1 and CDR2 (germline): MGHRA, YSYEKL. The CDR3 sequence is CASSQKGGWEDTEAFF. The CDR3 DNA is TGCGCCAGCAGCCAAAAAGGAGGTTGGGAGGACACTGAAGCTTTCTTT.

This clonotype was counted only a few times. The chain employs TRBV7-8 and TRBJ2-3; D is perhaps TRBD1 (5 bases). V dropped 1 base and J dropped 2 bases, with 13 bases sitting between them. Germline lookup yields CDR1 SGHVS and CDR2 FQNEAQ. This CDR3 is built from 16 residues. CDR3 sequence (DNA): TGTGCCAGCAGCTTAGTGTCAGGGATGATCACAGATACGCAGTATTTT. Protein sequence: CASSLVSGMITDTQYF. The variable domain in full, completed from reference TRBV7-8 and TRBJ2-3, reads GAGVSQSPRYKVAKRGQDVALRCDPISGHVSLFWYQQALGQGPEFLTYFQNEAQLDKSGLPSDRFFAERPEGSVSTLKIQRTQQEDSAVYLCASSLVSGMITDTQYFGPGTRLTVL.

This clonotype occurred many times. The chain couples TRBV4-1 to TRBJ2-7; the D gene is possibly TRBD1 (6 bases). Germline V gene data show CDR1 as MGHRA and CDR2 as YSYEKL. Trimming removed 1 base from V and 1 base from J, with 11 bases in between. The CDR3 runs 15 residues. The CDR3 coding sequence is TGCGCCAGCAGCCAAGTCGGCAGGGGATCCTACGAGCAGTACTTC. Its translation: CASSQVGRGSYEQYF.

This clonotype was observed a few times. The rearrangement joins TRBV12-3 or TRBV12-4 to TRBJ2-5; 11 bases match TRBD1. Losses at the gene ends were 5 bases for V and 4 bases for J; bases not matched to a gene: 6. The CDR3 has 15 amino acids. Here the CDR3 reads CASSRDRGTGETQYF. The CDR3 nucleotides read TGTGCCAGCAGTCGGGACAGGGGGACGGGAGAGACCCAGTACTTC.

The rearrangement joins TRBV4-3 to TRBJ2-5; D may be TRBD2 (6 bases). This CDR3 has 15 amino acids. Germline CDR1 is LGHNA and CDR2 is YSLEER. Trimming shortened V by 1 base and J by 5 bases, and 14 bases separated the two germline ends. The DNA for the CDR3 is TGCGCCAGCAGCCAAGTCGTCGGAGGAGGGGAGACCCAGTACTTC. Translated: CASSQVVGGGETQYF.

The DNA for the CDR3 is TGTGCCAGTAGTAACAGGGGGCTCGACACCGGGGTTCTGTTTTTT. Translated: CASSNRGLDTGVLFF. The chain employs TRBV19 and TRBJ2-2; 9 nucleotides line up with TRBD1. After removal of 4 bases from V and 14 bases from J, the junction contained 14 bases not matched to a gene. The length of the CDR3 is 15 residues. Germline CDR1 and CDR2: LNHDA and SQIVND (reference sequence).

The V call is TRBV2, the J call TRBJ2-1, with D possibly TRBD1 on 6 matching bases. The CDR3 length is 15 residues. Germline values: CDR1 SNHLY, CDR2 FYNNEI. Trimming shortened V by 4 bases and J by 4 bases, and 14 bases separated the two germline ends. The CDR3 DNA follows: TGTGCCAGCAGTGGTCCCGAGCAGGGGTACAATGAGCAGTTCTTC. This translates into CASSGPEQGYNEQFF.